The clone carrying this T cell receptor beta chain was seen once. The entry originates in a study of blood T cell repertoires in COVID-19. Using immunoSEQ multiplex PCR, the repertoire was profiled, and TCRdb retains in-frame clones only, with some absent. The table has fewer than 200,000 clones, approximately 88% seen once. This CDR3 region has 15 residues. CDR1 and CDR2 (germline): KGHSH, LQKENI. V was trimmed by 3 bases and J by 0 bases, leaving 9 bases between them. Sequencing input: peripheral blood. The origin of this receptor is a woman of 80 years or more with active or convalescent COVID-19. The chain is built from TRBV18 and TRBJ2-1, with TRBD2 as a possible D gene (6 bases). The CDR3 reads CASSPLLASYNEQFF. The CDR3 DNA is TGTGCCAGCTCACCTCTACTAGCCTCCTACAATGAGCAGTTCTTC.